A single T cell receptor (beta chain) is shown here with its context. The entry originates in a study of blood T cell repertoires in COVID-19. Study-level information: Samples taken during acute and convalescent COVID-19 were collected in the United States, Italy and Spain. PBMCs, B-cell-depleted T cells, or T cells provided the cDNA or gDNA that made up the material.

The trim removed 6 bases at V and 9 bases at J, leaving 22 bases unmatched. The CDR3 loop spans 18 amino acids. From germline, CDR1 is SNHLY and CDR2 FYNNEI. In the authors' methods: Cell counts per sample came from amplifying reference gene primers. Measured with immunoSEQ multiplex PCR; TCRdb has only the in-frame clones, and not every one. V and J calls and clone size are as listed in that table; D and trimming were resolved from the DNA. The sample lists around 190,000 clones, approximately 80% occurring once. Specimen: peripheral blood. The origin of this receptor is a man aged 60 to 69 with acute or convalescent COVID-19. The chain couples TRBV2 to TRBJ2-1; 8 bases agree with TRBD2. The chain's CDR3 is CASRESGVGRGTRGEQFF. CDR3 nucleotides: TGTGCCAGCAGGGAGTCCGGAGTCGGTCGCGGGACTAGGGGTGAGCAGTTCTTC.